The next 27 T cell receptor beta chains were all read from a single sample in a study of beta chain features in type 1 diabetes. Investigators reverse transcribed all isolated RNA, so they sequenced expressed TCRB transcripts. Some clones are missing from TCRdb's copy, which holds only in-frame ones; the method was immunoSEQ multiplex PCR. The sample carries around 500,000 clones, over 25% recorded once. The sequencing input was naive CD4+ T cells from blood. The receptors come from a man younger than 35 in good health.

This clone was seen more than once but under ten times. The V gene is TRBV30, the J gene TRBJ2-1, with TRBD2 matching 11 bases. The trim removed 4 bases at V and 5 bases at J, leaving 4 bases unmatched. The CDR3 totals 14 residues. CDR1 and CDR2 (germline): GTSNPN, SVGIG (reference sequence). For the CDR3, the DNA is TGTGCCTGGAACGGACTAGCGGGCGACAATGAGCAGTTCTTC. Its translation: CAWNGLAGDNEQFF.

The chain recombines TRBV15 with TRBJ1-3; possible D gene TRBD1, 5 bases. V lost 0 bases and J lost 5, with 11 bases in between. The germline CDR1 and CDR2 sequences are LNHNV and YYDKDF (reference sequence). The length of the CDR3 is 15 residues. CDR3 coding DNA: TGTGCCACCAGCAGAGATGGGGCAGGCCGAAACACCATATATTTT. It encodes CATSRDGAGRNTIYF.

The rearrangement uses TRBV7-9 and TRBJ2-7, with D perhaps matching TRBD2 (5 bases). The V and J ends lost 0 bases and 5 bases respectively, with 17 bases between them. Germline assignment: CDR1 SEHNR and CDR2 FQNEAQ (reference sequence). This CDR3 has 16 amino acids. The CDR3 DNA is TGTGCCAGCAGCTTAGCGTACGAGCTAGCCTCTCACGAGCAGTACTTC. It encodes CASSLAYELASHEQYF. The entire variable domain, with the rest obtained from reference TRBV7-9 and TRBJ2-7, is as follows: DTGVSQNPRHKITKRGQNVTFRCDPISEHNRLYWYRQTLGQGPEFLTYFQNEAQLEKSRLLSDRFSAERPKGSFSTLEIQRTEQGDSAMYLCASSLAYELASHEQYFGPGTRLTVT.

This clone was counted only a few times. The V call is TRBV18, the J call TRBJ2-1, with D perhaps TRBD2 (5 bases). The CDR3 spans 17 residues. The V end was cut by 0 bases, the J end by 7 bases, with 19 bases between. The germline V gene has CDR1 KGHSH and CDR2 LQKENI. CDR3 loop: CASSPPLSGPNWNEQFF. In DNA form, the CDR3 reads TGTGCCAGCTCACCACCTCTGAGCGGCCCCAATTGGAATGAGCAGTTCTTC.

This clone appeared a few times. This chain uses TRBV9 with TRBJ1-4; D ambiguous. Trimming cost V 4 bases and J 8 bases, with 18 bases left between them. The CDR3 contains 15 residues. Germline V gene lookup returns CDR1 SGDLS and CDR2 YYNGEE. Written as DNA, the CDR3 is TGTGCCAGCAGCCCTCGGGAGGGAGTGATCGAAAAACTGTTTTTT. Translation gives CASSPREGVIEKLFF.

This clone was observed a handful of times. This same CDR3 is encoded by further DNA sequences in the sample. The gene calls are TRBV7-2 and TRBJ1-1; D not certain. Germline V lookup: CDR1 SGHTA, CDR2 FQGNSA. The CDR3 contains 13 residues. V lost 1 base and J lost 1, with 4 bases in between. CDR3 sequence: CASSLGQNTEAFF. CDR3 nucleotides: TGTGCCAGCAGCTTAGGCCAGAACACTGAAGCTTTCTTT. Variable domain in full (rest from reference TRBV7-2 and TRBJ1-1): GAGVSQSPSNKVTEKGKDVELRCDPISGHTALYWYRQSLGQGLEFLIYFQGNSAPDKSGLPSDRFSAERTGGSVSTLTIQRTQQEDSAVYLCASSLGQNTEAFFGQGTRLTVV.

This sequence joins TRBV25-1 and TRBJ2-7; 9 bases map to TRBD1. This CDR3 has 15 amino acids. CDR1 and CDR2 from the germline V gene are MGHDK and SYGVNS. With 4 bases clipped from V and 3 bases from J, the junction kept 7 bases outside the gene matches. The CDR3 DNA is TGTGCCAGCAGTGGAATTGTGACAGGGGGCTACGAGCAGTACTTC. This translates into CASSGIVTGGYEQYF.

V and J are TRBV7-3 and TRBJ2-2, with D maybe TRBD1 (5 bases). The germline V gene has CDR1 SGHTA and CDR2 FQGTGA. The CDR3 runs 15 residues. Between the trimmed V and J ends, which lost 5 bases and 7 bases, there was a span of 17 bases. The CDR3 loop is CASSPGLGRGGELFF. The CDR3 DNA reads TGTGCCAGCAGCCCCGGCCTCGGAAGGGGCGGGGAGCTGTTTTTT.

This clone has more than one count but fewer than ten. The V call is TRBV5-4, the J call TRBJ1-1; D is unclear. CDR1 is SGHNT, CDR2 YYREEE, per germline (reference sequence). V lost 4 bases, J lost 1 base, and 11 bases lay in between. This CDR3 has 14 amino acids. As DNA, the CDR3 is TGTGCCAGCAGCCATATGGACCGGAACACTGAAGCTTTCTTT. Amino acids: CASSHMDRNTEAFF.

This CDR3 is CASSLFSGGNEQFF. In DNA form, the CDR3 reads TGTGCCAGCAGTTTATTTTCAGGGGGAAATGAGCAGTTCTTC. The genes are TRBV28 and TRBJ2-1; 7 bases agree with TRBD1. This CDR3 has 14 residues. Germline values: CDR1 MDHEN, CDR2 SYDVKM. Trimming cost V 1 base and J 7 bases; bases outside gene matches: 4. The full variable domain, its missing parts supplied by reference TRBV28 and TRBJ2-1, is DVKVTQSSRYLVKRTGEKVFLECVQDMDHENMFWYRQDPGLGLRLIYFSYDVKMKEKGDIPEGYSVSREKKERFSLILESASTNQTSMYLCASSLFSGGNEQFFGPGTRLTVL.

This clone was seen a handful of times. This chain joins TRBV29-1 and TRBJ2-7, with unresolved D. In germline, CDR1 is SQVTM, CDR2 ANQGSEA. This CDR3 is 12 amino acids long. Between the trimmed V and J ends, which lost 0 bases and 1 base, there was a span of 4 bases. CDR3 protein: CSVEDVSYEQYF. CDR3 sequence (DNA): TGCAGCGTTGAAGATGTGTCCTACGAGCAGTACTTC.

This chain links TRBV19 with TRBJ2-1; 7 bases match TRBD2. J gave up 4 bases and V 2 bases, and 11 bases lay outside the gene matches. Germline-derived CDR1 and CDR2 are LNHDA and SQIVND (reference sequence). This CDR3 has 17 amino acids. The CDR3 nucleotides are TGTGCCAGTAGTATAACCGGTGCGAGCGGGAAATACAATGAGCAGTTCTTC. This codes for CASSITGASGKYNEQFF.

This chain links TRBV5-4 with TRBJ1-4; 7 nucleotides agree with TRBD1. The V and J ends lost 4 bases and 4 bases, in that order; junction bases with no gene match: 4. The CDR3 spans 14 residues. Germline V gives CDR1 SGHNT, CDR2 YYREEE (reference sequence). This CDR3 reads CASSARGSNEKLFF. DNA of the CDR3: TGTGCCAGCAGCGCCAGGGGGAGTAATGAAAAACTGTTTTTT.

This clone was detected only a few times. The J gene is TRBJ2-7, the V gene TRBV11-2; D gene ambiguous. CDR3 length: 13 residues. Germline V gives CDR1 SGHAT, CDR2 FQNNGV. V lost 2 bases and J lost 3, with 8 bases in between. CDR3 DNA: TGTGCCAGCAGCTTACCCCAACTCTACGAGCAGTACTTC. The encoded protein is CASSLPQLYEQYF.

The chain is built from TRBV11-2 and TRBJ2-3, with TRBD2 matching over 11 bases. This CDR3 has 16 residues. After removal of 4 bases from V and 0 bases from J, the junction contained 3 bases not matched to a gene. CDR1 and CDR2 from the germline V gene are SGHAT and FQNNGV. The CDR3 spells CASSSRTSGSTDTQYF. The DNA of the CDR3 is TGTGCCAGCAGCTCCCGGACTAGCGGGAGCACAGATACGCAGTATTTT. Variable domain in full (rest from reference TRBV11-2 and TRBJ2-3): EAGVAQSPRYKIIEKRQSVAFWCNPISGHATLYWYQQILGQGPKLLIQFQNNGVVDDSQLPKDRFSAERLKGVDSTLKIQPAKLEDSAVYLCASSSRTSGSTDTQYFGPGTRLTVL.

J is TRBJ2-4 and V is TRBV29-1, with 8 bases identical to TRBD1. Germline lookup yields CDR1 SQVTM and CDR2 ANQGSEA. The V gene end was trimmed by 6 bases and the J gene end by 5 bases; junction bases not matched to a gene: 9. CDR3 length: 14 residues. Here the CDR3 DNA reads TGCAGCGTCTCCGACAGGGGAGGTCAAAACATTCAGTACTTC. Translating it yields CSVSDRGGQNIQYF.

The chain couples TRBV20-1 to TRBJ2-7; D remains unclear. Germline assignment: CDR1 DFQATT and CDR2 SNEGSKA (reference sequence). The V end was cut by 3 bases, the J end by 12 bases, with 6 bases between. This CDR3 has 8 amino acids. CDR3 nucleotide sequence: TGCAGTGCTAGGCGGCCGTACTTC. This sequence encodes CSARRPYF.

For this clone: It is unclear where the CDR3 begins or ends on the DNA, so no DNA is shown, and the CDR3 is as TCRdb lists it. This chain connects TRBV6-5 to TRBJ2-1; no check of the table's D call, TRBD1, against the DNA was made. The CDR3 region is 14 residues in length, termini included. CDR1 MNHEY and CDR2 SVGAGI come from the germline V gene. The CDR3 here is CATGVGQGARSLFF.

This chain joins TRBV6-5 and TRBJ2-7; TRBD2 matches at 14 bases. J lost 6 bases, V lost 6 bases, and 7 bases had no gene match. Germline CDR1 MNHEY, CDR2 SVGAGI. The length of the CDR3 is 15 residues. DNA for the CDR3: TGTGCCAGCAGCCAGACTAGCGGGAGGGCTCCCGAGCAGTACTTC. As protein: CASSQTSGRAPEQYF.

This clone came up a few times. The rearrangement links TRBV19 to TRBJ2-7, with unresolved D. Per germline, CDR1 LNHDA and CDR2 SQIVND (reference sequence). The CDR3 consists of 11 residues. The V end lost 10 bases, the J end lost 5 bases, and 12 bases lay between the germline ends. This CDR3 is CAINPPDEQYF. CDR3 coding DNA: TGTGCCATTAACCCCCCAGACGAGCAGTACTTC. Based on the CDR3 plus reference TRBV19 and TRBJ2-7, the full variable domain is DGGITQSPKYLFRKEGQNVTLSCEQNLNHDAMYWYRQDPGQGLRLIYYSQIVNDFQKGDIAEGYSVSREKKESFPLTVTSAQKNPTAFYLCAINPPDEQYFGPGTRLTVT.

This clone occurred a few times. The identical CDR3 is also encoded by other nucleotide sequences in the sample. This chain connects TRBV30 to TRBJ1-1; D is ambiguous. This CDR3 is built from 12 residues. Trimming removed 0 bases at V and 5 bases at J, with 7 bases between. CDR1 is GTSNPN and CDR2 is SVGIG in the germline V gene (reference sequence). The CDR3 nucleotides read TGTGCCTGGAGTGTTTTGGGTACTGAAGCTTTCTTT. Translation: CAWSVLGTEAFF.

The gene calls are TRBV25-1 and TRBJ2-7, with a tentative D call TRBD2 (5 bases). The CDR3 runs 14 residues. V was cut by 7 bases and J by 4 bases, with 17 bases left in between. Germline loops: CDR1 MGHDK, CDR2 SYGVNS. The CDR3 coding sequence is TGTGCCAGCAAATACTCGGACGGGAAATACGAGCAGTACTTC. Translation gives CASKYSDGKYEQYF.

The V gene is TRBV7-2, the J gene TRBJ2-1; D is uncertain. V was cut by 6 bases and J by 3 bases, with 12 bases left in between. CDR1 and CDR2 (germline): SGHTA, FQGNSA. This CDR3 contains 14 residues. CDR3 sequence (DNA): TGTGCCAGCAGTCTACTCCCCAGCTACAATGAGCAGTTCTTC. The encoded protein is CASSLLPSYNEQFF.

This rearrangement joins TRBV29-1 to TRBJ2-6; D unclear. This CDR3 region has 13 residues. V was clipped by 6 bases and J by 3 bases, with 9 bases between them. Looked up from germline, CDR1 is SQVTM and CDR2 is ANQGSEA. The CDR3 nucleotides are TGCAGCGTCGTACCGGGTGGGGCCAACGTCCTGACTTTC. This gives the protein CSVVPGGANVLTF. The full variable domain, rest sourced from reference TRBV29-1 and TRBJ2-6, is SAVISQKPSRDICQRGTSLTIQCQVDSQVTMMFWYRQQPGQSLTLIATANQGSEATYESGFVIDKFPISRPNLTFSTLTVSNMSPEDSSIYLCSVVPGGANVLTFGAGSRLTVL.

The chain couples TRBV30 to TRBJ2-7, with TRBD2 matching over 8 bases. With 0 bases clipped from V and 4 bases from J, the junction kept 17 bases outside the gene matches. This CDR3 spans 18 amino acids. Germline V CDR1 and CDR2: GTSNPN, SVGIG (reference sequence). CDR3 sequence reads: CAWSVRPPGAGVLYEQYF. The DNA for the CDR3 is TGTGCCTGGAGTGTACGGCCCCCGGGAGCGGGAGTACTTTACGAGCAGTACTTC. Full variable domain (outside the CDR3, taken from reference TRBV30 and TRBJ2-7): SQTIHQWPATLVQPVGSPLSLECTVEGTSNPNLYWYRQAAGRGLQLLFYSVGIGQISSEVPQNLSASRPQDRQFILSSKKLLLSDSGFYLCAWSVRPPGAGVLYEQYFGPGTRLTVT.

The chain carries TRBV7-8 and TRBJ2-2; a weak D match, TRBD1 (6 bases). The CDR3 runs to 15 residues. Germline CDR1 reads SGHVS; CDR2 reads FQNEAQ. V was pared by 3 bases and J by 0 bases, with 8 bases between. The CDR3 DNA sequence: TGTGCCAGCAGCTTTCGGACAGCGAACACCGGGGAGCTGTTTTTT. This sequence encodes CASSFRTANTGELFF.

Of note for this clone: Other DNA sequences in this sample translate to the same CDR3. J is TRBJ2-5 and V is TRBV10-3, with TRBD2 as a possible D gene (6 bases). This CDR3 comprises 14 residues. V was pared by 0 bases and J by 5 bases, with 10 bases between. Germline V gene lookup returns CDR1 ENHRY and CDR2 SYGVKD. The CDR3 coding sequence is TGTGCCATCAGTGAGTCGGGAGCGGGTGAGACCCAGTACTTC. Protein: CAISESGAGETQYF.